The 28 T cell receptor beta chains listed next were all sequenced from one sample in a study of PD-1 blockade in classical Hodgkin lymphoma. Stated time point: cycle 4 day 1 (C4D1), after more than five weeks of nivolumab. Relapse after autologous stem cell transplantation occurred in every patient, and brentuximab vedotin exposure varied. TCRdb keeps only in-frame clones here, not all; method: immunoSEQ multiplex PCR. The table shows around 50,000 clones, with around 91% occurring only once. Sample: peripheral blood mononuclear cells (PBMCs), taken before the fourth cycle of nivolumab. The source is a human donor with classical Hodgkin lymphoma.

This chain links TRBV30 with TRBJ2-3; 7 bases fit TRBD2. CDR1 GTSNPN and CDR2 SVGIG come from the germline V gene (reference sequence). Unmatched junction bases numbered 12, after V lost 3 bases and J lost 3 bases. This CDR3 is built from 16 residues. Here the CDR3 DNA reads TGTGCCTGGAGGGGGCTCGGTGGGCGGGGGACAGATACGCAGTATTTT. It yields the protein CAWRGLGGRGTDTQYF.

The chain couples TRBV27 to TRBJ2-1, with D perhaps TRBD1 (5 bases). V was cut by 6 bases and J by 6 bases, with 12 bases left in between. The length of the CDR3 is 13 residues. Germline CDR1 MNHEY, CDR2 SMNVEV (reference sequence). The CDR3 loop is CASSLQVGNEQFF. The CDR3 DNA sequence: TGTGCCAGCAGCCTACAGGTGGGCAATGAGCAGTTCTTC.

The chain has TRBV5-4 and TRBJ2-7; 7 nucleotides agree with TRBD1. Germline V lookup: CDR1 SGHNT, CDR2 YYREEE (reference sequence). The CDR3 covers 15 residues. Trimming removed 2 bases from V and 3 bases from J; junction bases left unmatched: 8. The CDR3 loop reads CASSLDLRQGYEQYF. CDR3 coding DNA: TGTGCCAGCAGCTTAGACTTGCGACAGGGCTACGAGCAGTACTTC.

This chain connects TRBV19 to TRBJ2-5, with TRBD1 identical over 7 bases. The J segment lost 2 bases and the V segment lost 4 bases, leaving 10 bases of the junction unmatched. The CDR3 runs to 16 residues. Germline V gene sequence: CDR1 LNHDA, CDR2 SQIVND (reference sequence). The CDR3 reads CASSTLGNRGQETQYF. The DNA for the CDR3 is TGTGCCAGTAGTACCTTGGGCAACAGGGGACAAGAGACCCAGTACTTC. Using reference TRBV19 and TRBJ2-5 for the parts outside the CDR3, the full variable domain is DGGITQSPKYLFRKEGQNVTLSCEQNLNHDAMYWYRQDPGQGLRLIYYSQIVNDFQKGDIAEGYSVSREKKESFPLTVTSAQKNPTAFYLCASSTLGNRGQETQYFGPGTRLLVL.

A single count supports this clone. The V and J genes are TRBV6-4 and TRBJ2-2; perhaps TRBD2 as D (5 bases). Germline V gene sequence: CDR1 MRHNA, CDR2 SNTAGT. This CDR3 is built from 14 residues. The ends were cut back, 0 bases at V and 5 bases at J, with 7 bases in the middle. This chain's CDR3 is CASSDSSGTGELFF. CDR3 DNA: TGTGCCAGCAGTGACTCTTCGGGGACCGGGGAGCTGTTTTTT.

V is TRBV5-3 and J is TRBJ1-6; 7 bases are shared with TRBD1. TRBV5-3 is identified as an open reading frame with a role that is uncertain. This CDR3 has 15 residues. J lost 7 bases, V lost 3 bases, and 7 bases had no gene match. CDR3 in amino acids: CARSSPGTVNSPLHF. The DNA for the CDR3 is TGTGCCAGAAGCTCGCCCGGGACAGTAAATTCACCCCTCCACTTT.

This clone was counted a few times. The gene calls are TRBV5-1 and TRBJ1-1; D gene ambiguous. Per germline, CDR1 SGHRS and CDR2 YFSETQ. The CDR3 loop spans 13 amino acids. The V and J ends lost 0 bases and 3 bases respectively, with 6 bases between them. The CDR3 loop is CASSLVGDTEAFF. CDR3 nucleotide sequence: TGCGCCAGCAGCTTGGTGGGAGACACTGAAGCTTTCTTT.

In DNA, the CDR3 is TGTGCCAGCAGCGGGGGATCGGGGGCGTATGAAAAACTGTTTTTT. It translates to CASSGGSGAYEKLFF. The rearrangement uses TRBV7-8 and TRBJ1-4; maybe TRBD1 (6 bases). The CDR3 is made up of 15 amino acids. Looked up from germline, CDR1 is SGHVS and CDR2 is FQNEAQ. The germline V and J ends were trimmed by 5 bases and 6 bases, with 16 bases remaining between them. Using reference TRBV7-8 and TRBJ1-4 for the parts outside the CDR3, the full variable domain is GAGVSQSPRYKVAKRGQDVALRCDPISGHVSLFWYQQALGQGPEFLTYFQNEAQLDKSGLPSDRFFAERPEGSVSTLKIQRTQQEDSAVYLCASSGGSGAYEKLFFGSGTQLSVL.

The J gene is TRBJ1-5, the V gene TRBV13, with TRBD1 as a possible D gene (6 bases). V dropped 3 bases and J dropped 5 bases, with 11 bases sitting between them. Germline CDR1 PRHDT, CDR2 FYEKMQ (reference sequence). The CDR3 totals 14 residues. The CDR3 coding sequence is TGTGCCAGCAGCTTCAGGGGCGGGGATCAGCCCCAGCATTTT. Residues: CASSFRGGDQPQHF.

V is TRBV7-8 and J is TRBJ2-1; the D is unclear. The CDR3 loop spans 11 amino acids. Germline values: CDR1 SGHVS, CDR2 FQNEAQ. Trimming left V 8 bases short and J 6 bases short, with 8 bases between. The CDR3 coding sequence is TGTGCCAGCCGGCTGTCCAATGAGCAGTTCTTC. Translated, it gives CASRLSNEQFF. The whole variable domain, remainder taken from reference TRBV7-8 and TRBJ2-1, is GAGVSQSPRYKVAKRGQDVALRCDPISGHVSLFWYQQALGQGPEFLTYFQNEAQLDKSGLPSDRFFAERPEGSVSTLKIQRTQQEDSAVYLCASRLSNEQFFGPGTRLTVL.

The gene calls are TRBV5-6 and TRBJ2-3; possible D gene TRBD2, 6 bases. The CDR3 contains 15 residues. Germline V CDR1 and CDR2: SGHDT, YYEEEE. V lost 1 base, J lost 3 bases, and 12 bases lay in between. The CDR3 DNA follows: TGTGCCAGCAGCTTGTTCCGGGGGAGGACAGATACGCAGTATTTT. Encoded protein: CASSLFRGRTDTQYF.

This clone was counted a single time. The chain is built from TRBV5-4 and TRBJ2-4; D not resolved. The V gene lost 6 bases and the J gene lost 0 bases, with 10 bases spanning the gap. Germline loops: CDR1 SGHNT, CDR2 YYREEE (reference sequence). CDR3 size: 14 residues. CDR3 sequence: CASTSPLAKNIQYF. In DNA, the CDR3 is TGTGCCAGCACCTCCCCCCTAGCCAAAAACATTCAGTACTTC.

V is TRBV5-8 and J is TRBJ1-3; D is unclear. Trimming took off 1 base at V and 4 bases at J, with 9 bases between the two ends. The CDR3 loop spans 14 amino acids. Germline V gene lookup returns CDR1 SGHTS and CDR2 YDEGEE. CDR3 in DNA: TGTGCCAGCAGCTTGATGACACCCGGAAACACCATATATTTT. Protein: CASSLMTPGNTIYF.

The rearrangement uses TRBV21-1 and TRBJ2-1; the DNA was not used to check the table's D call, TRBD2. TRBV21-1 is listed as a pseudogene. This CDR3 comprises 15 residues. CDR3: CASSPGLAVRNEQFF. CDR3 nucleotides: TGTGCCAGCAGCCCAGGACTAGCGGTTAGGAATGAGCAGTTCTTC.

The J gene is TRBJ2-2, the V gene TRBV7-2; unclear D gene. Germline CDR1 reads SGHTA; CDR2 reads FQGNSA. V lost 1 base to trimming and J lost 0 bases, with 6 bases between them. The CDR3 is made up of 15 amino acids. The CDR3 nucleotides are TGTGCCAGCAGCTTAGTTGGGCCGAACACCGGGGAGCTGTTTTTT. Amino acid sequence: CASSLVGPNTGELFF.

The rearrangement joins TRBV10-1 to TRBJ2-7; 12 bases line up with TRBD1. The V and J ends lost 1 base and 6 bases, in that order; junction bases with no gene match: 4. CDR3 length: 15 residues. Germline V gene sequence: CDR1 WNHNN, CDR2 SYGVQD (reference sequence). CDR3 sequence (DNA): TGCGCCAGCAGTGAGTGGGGGGACAGGGGGCGCGAGCAGTACTTC. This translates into CASSEWGDRGREQYF.

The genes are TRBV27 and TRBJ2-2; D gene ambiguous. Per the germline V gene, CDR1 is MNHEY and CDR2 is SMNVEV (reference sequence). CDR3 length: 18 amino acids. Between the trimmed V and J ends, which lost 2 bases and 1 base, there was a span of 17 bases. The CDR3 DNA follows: TGTGCCAGCAGTTTAAAGCCGGCGGTAGTGATGAACACCGGGGAGCTGTTTTTT. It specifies CASSLKPAVVMNTGELFF.

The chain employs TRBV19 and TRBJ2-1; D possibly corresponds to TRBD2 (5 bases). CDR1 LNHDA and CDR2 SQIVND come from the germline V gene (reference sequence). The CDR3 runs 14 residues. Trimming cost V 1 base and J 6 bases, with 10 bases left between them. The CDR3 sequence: CASSIGIRGNEQFF. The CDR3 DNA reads TGTGCCAGTAGTATAGGTATACGGGGCAATGAGCAGTTCTTC.

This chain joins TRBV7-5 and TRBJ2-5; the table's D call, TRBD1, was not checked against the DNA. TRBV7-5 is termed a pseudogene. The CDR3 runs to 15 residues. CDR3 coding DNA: TGTGCCAGAAGTTTATCGGACATGGCAAAAGAGACCCAGTACTTC. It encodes CARSLSDMAKETQYF.

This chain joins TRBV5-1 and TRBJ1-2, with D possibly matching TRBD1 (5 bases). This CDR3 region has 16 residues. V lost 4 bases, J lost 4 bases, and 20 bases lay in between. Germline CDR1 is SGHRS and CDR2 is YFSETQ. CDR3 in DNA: TGCGCCAGCAGCGGCTACAACAGGAGGCAGTTCTATGGCTACACCTTC. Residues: CASSGYNRRQFYGYTF.

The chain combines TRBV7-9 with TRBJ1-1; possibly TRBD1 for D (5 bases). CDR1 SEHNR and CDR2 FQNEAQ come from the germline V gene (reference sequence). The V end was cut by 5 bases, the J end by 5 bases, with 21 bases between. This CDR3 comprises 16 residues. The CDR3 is CASSPSGGRRGTEAFF. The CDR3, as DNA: TGTGCCAGCAGCCCATCAGGTGGGCGAAGGGGAACTGAAGCTTTCTTT.

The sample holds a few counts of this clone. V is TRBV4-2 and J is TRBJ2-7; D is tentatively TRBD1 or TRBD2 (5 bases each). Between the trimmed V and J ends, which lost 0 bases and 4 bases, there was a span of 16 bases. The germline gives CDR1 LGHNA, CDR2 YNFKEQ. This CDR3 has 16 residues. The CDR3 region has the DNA TGTGCCAGCAGCCAAGAGGGGACCACTGGACCATACGAGCAGTACTTC. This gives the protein CASSQEGTTGPYEQYF.

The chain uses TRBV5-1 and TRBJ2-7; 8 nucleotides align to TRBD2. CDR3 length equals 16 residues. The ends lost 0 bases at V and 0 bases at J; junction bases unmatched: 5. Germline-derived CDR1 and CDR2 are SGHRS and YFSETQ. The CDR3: CASSLAGTRSSYEQYF. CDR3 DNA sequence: TGCGCCAGCAGCTTGGCCGGGACTAGGAGCTCCTACGAGCAGTACTTC.

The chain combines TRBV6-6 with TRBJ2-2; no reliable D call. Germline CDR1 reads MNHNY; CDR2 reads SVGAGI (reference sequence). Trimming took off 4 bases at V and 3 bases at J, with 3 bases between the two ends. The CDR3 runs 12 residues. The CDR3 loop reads CASSFYTGELFF. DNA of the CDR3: TGTGCCAGCAGTTTCTACACCGGGGAGCTGTTTTTT.

Here the CDR3 DNA reads TGCGCCAGCAGCCAAGAAGGGAACTACGAGCAGTACTTC. Translating it yields CASSQEGNYEQYF. V is TRBV4-1 and J is TRBJ2-7; D is unresolved. Per germline, CDR1 MGHRA and CDR2 YSYEKL. Between the trimmed V and J ends, which lost 0 bases and 3 bases, there was a span of 6 bases. This CDR3 has 13 amino acids.

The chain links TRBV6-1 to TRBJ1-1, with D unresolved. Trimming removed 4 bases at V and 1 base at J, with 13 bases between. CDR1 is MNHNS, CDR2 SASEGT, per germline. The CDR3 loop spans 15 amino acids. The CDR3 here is CASSANRGWNTEAFF. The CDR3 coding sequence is TGTGCCAGCAGTGCTAATAGAGGTTGGAACACTGAAGCTTTCTTT.

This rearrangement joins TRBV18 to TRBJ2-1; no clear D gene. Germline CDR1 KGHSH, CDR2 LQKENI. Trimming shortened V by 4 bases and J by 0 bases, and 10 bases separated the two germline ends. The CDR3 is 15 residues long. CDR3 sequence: CASSLLPSSYNEQFF. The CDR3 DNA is TGTGCCAGCTCACTTCTACCGAGCTCCTACAATGAGCAGTTCTTC.

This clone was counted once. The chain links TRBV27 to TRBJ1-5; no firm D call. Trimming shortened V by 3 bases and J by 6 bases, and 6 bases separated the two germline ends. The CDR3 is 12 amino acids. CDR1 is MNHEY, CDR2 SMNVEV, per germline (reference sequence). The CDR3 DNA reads TGTGCCAGCAGTTTTGCGGGTCAGCCCCAGCATTTT. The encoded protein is CASSFAGQPQHF.